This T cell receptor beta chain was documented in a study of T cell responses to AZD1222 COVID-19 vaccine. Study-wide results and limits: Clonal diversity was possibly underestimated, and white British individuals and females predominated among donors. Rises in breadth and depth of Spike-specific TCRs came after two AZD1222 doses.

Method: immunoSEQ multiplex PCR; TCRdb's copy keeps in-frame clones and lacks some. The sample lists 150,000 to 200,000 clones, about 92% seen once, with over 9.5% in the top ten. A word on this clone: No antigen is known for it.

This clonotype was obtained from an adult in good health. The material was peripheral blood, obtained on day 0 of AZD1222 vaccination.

For the CDR3, the DNA is TGTGCCAGCACCGAGGGTTGGACTAGCGGGCGGAATGAGCAGTTCTTC. The encoded protein is CASTEGWTSGRNEQFF. The chain is built from TRBV2 and TRBJ2-1, with TRBD2 matching 11 bases. Germline loops: CDR1 SNHLY, CDR2 FYNNEI. The CDR3 is made up of 16 amino acids. The junction had 12 bases not matched to a gene; V was cut back by 7 bases and J by 7 bases.